This TCR beta chain was recovered during a study of identifying expanded T cells in peripheral blood. A note on this clone: Antigen specificity is unknown.

Study observations and caveats: Approximately two-week clone count variance significantly increased as total template count grew.

The table came from immunoSEQ multiplex PCR; TCRdb's copy has only in-frame clones and leaves some out. Seen here are fewer than 85,000 clones, 89% observed once, and the top ten hold 2.5% to 3%. Trimming stripped 2 bases from V and 4 bases from J, with 5 bases between. Germline V gene data show CDR1 as SGHTA and CDR2 as FQGTGA. This CDR3 comprises 12 residues. During the collection period, no donor immune events like infections were recorded. This TCR came from a person aged 18 to 69 in good health. Input material: blood. The J gene is TRBJ1-1, the V gene TRBV7-3; D is possibly TRBD1 (5 bases). CDR3 region: CASSLGTTEAFF. For the CDR3, the DNA is TGTGCCAGCAGCTTAGGGACCACTGAAGCTTTCTTT.